The clone carrying this T cell receptor beta chain has a single count. With 3 bases clipped from V and 7 bases from J, the junction kept 2 bases outside the gene matches. The CDR3 consists of 13 residues. Germline values: CDR1 SGHTA, CDR2 FQGNSA. These data originate in a study of Ad26.COV2.S vaccination and SARS-CoV-2 variants. About the research overall: Once, or twice with 56 days between doses, Ad26.COV2.S was given intramuscularly.

Treatment defined: over 15 received Ad26.COV2.S at low or high dose, single or two shots; 5 received placebo; per-sample allocation not given. The samples were gathered on day 63 after the first injection of vaccine or placebo. Generated by immunoSEQ multiplex PCR, the TCRdb table keeps only in-frame clones and is missing some. The data contain around 450,000 clones, 89% of them singletons. The TCR comes from a person between 18 and 60 years old who received the Ad26.COV2.S COVID-19 vaccine or a placebo. This chain joins TRBV7-2 and TRBJ1-2; TRBD1 matches 10 bases. The source material was peripheral blood, sampled in a trial of Ad26.COV2.S vaccine versus placebo. The CDR3 nucleotides read TGTGCCAGCAGCTTGGACAGGGGGGTTGGCTACACCTTC. Translation: CASSLDRGVGYTF.